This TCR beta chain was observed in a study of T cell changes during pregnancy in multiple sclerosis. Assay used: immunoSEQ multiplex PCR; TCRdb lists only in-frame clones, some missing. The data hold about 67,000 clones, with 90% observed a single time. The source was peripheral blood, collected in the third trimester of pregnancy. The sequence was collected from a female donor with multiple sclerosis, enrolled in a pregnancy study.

The CDR3, as DNA: TGTGCCAGCAGTCGTAGCGGAGCCTACGAGCAGTACTTC. This sequence encodes CASSRSGAYEQYF. The chain joins TRBV6-5 to TRBJ2-7; possible D gene TRBD2, 6 bases. The germline CDR1 and CDR2 sequences are MNHEY and SVGAGI. Trimming pared 5 bases from V and 2 bases from J, leaving 10 bases between. The CDR3 has 13 amino acids.